The 12 T cell receptor beta chains reported below all come from one sample, sequenced in a study of liver allograft versus peripheral blood T cells. Study information: The authors compared T cell receptor repertoires in transplanted livers with recipients' peripheral blood repertoires.

TCRdb reprocessed the reads via MiXCR and lists one record per CDR3 protein. The table has 6,500 to 9,500 distinct CDR3 sequences, about 18% seen once. These receptors were collected from a human patient who had a liver transplant. Among the T cells, some may be from the graft donor.

This rearrangement joins TRBV7-2 to TRBJ2-5, with TRBD2 matching 9 bases. The germline V gene has CDR1 SGHTA and CDR2 FQGNSA. J was trimmed by 0 bases and V by 10 bases; bases with no gene match: 15. The CDR3 consists of 17 residues. CDR3 protein: CATQQGGLAGNQETQYF. In DNA form, the CDR3 reads TGTGCCACCCAACAGGGAGGCCTAGCGGGGAACCAAGAGACCCAGTACTTC.

This clonotype was detected many times. The chain combines TRBV6-1 with TRBJ2-5, with D perhaps being TRBD1 or TRBD2 (6 bases each). V was clipped by 7 bases and J by 6 bases, with 21 bases between them. The CDR3 is 15 amino acids. From germline, CDR1 is MNHNS and CDR2 SASEGT. The CDR3 region is CASNEREDSFQTQYF. The CDR3 DNA follows: TGTGCCAGCAATGAGAGGGAGGACAGTTTCCAGACCCAGTACTTC.

J is TRBJ1-1 and V is TRBV6-6, with TRBD1 matching 8 bases. This CDR3 has 16 amino acids. Germline CDR1 MNHNY, CDR2 SVGAGI (reference sequence). V dropped 5 bases and J dropped 0; count of bases not matched to a gene: 8. The CDR3 region is CASSGAGGEMNTEAFF. As DNA, the CDR3 is TGTGCCAGCAGTGGGGCAGGGGGCGAGATGAACACTGAAGCTTTCTTT.

This clonotype has only a few counts. CDR3 in amino acids: CSASGGQVIGYTF. CDR3 nucleotides: TGCAGTGCTAGTGGGGGACAGGTAATCGGCTACACCTTC. The V gene is TRBV20-1, the J gene TRBJ1-2, with 8 bases lining up with TRBD1. The junction had 8 bases not matched to a gene; V was cut back by 3 bases and J by 8 bases. The length of the CDR3 is 13 residues. Germline V gene data show CDR1 as DFQATT and CDR2 as SNEGSKA (reference sequence).

By frequency in the sample, this clonotype is medium-sized. The chain recombines TRBV7-2 with TRBJ1-1, with D tentatively TRBD1 (5 bases). Germline V gene lookup returns CDR1 SGHTA and CDR2 FQGNSA. The CDR3 length is 16 residues. Trimming left V 4 bases short and J 0 bases short, with 15 bases between. CDR3 in amino acids: CASSSKGQHMNTEAFF. The CDR3 nucleotides read TGTGCCAGCAGCTCAAAAGGACAACATATGAACACTGAAGCTTTCTTT.

This clonotype is deemed medium-sized. The chain carries TRBV6-2 or TRBV6-3 and TRBJ1-6, with TRBD1 as a possible D gene (6 bases). Germline lookup yields CDR1 MNHEY and CDR2 SVGEGT. The CDR3 length is 13 residues. The V end lost 8 bases, the J end lost 6 bases, and 11 bases lay between the germline ends. CDR3 DNA sequence: TGTGCCAGCCAAGCCAGGGGTAATTCACCCCTCCACTTT. Amino acid sequence: CASQARGNSPLHF.

This clonotype occurred a few times. This rearrangement joins TRBV27 to TRBJ2-5; 7 nucleotides match TRBD1. Germline assignment: CDR1 MNHEY and CDR2 SMNVEV (reference sequence). J lost 2 bases, V lost 3 bases, and 6 bases had no gene match. The CDR3 has 15 residues. The CDR3 reads CASSFRWDSQETQYF. In nucleotides, the CDR3 is TGTGCCAGCAGTTTTCGCTGGGACAGTCAAGAGACCCAGTACTTC.

This clonotype ranks as medium-sized. The chain uses TRBV15 and TRBJ2-3; D is unclear. The CDR3 is 15 amino acids. Trimming cost V 1 base and J 2 bases, with 10 bases left between them. Germline CDR1 LNHNV, CDR2 YYDKDF (reference sequence). The CDR3 region is CATSRGVGDTDTQYF. The CDR3 region has the DNA TGTGCCACCAGCAGAGGGGTCGGAGACACAGATACGCAGTATTTT. The full variable domain, rest sourced from reference TRBV15 and TRBJ2-3, is DAMVIQNPRYQVTQFGKPVTLSCSQTLNHNVMYWYQQKSSQAPKLLFHYYDKDFNNEADTPDNFQSRRPNTSFCFLDIRSPGLGDTAMYLCATSRGVGDTDTQYFGPGTRLTVL.

This clonotype is judged medium-sized. The CDR3 loop is CASSMRQEGQPQHF. The CDR3 region has the DNA TGTGCCAGTAGTATGCGACAGGAGGGCCAGCCCCAGCATTTT. The chain recombines TRBV19 with TRBJ1-5; perhaps TRBD1 as D (6 bases). The V and J ends lost 3 bases and 7 bases respectively, with 13 bases between them. The CDR3 sequence is 14 residues long. From germline, CDR1 is LNHDA and CDR2 SQIVND (reference sequence). The full variable domain, with the rest looked up from reference TRBV19 and TRBJ1-5, is DGGITQSPKYLFRKEGQNVTLSCEQNLNHDAMYWYRQDPGQGLRLIYYSQIVNDFQKGDIAEGYSVSREKKESFPLTVTSAQKNPTAFYLCASSMRQEGQPQHFGDGTRLSIL.

This clonotype came up a few times. The chain combines TRBV20-1 with TRBJ2-3; the D call may be TRBD1 or TRBD2 (6 bases each). V dropped 5 bases and J dropped 5 bases, with 20 bases sitting between them. The CDR3 covers 15 residues. Germline V gene data show CDR1 as DFQATT and CDR2 as SNEGSKA (reference sequence). The CDR3 region is CSAWGAGGTGDTQYF. The CDR3 coding sequence is TGCAGTGCTTGGGGGGCAGGCGGGACCGGAGATACGCAGTATTTT.

This clonotype was counted at least ten times. The chain combines TRBV19 with TRBJ1-2; D is undetermined. V lost 3 bases and J lost 7, with 12 bases in between. The germline gives CDR1 LNHDA, CDR2 SQIVND (reference sequence). The CDR3 runs to 13 residues. The CDR3 is CASSINSGLGYTF. The CDR3 DNA sequence: TGTGCCAGTAGTATCAATTCGGGTCTTGGCTACACCTTC.

The chain carries TRBV28 and TRBJ1-2, with TRBD1 matching 8 bases. The length of the CDR3 is 15 residues. CDR1 and CDR2 from the germline V gene are MDHEN and SYDVKM. The V and J ends lost 6 bases and 2 bases, in that order; junction bases with no gene match: 8. The CDR3 DNA reads TGTGCCAGCAGGGTTACAGGGGGAGGAAACTATGGCTACACCTTC. Translating it yields CASRVTGGGNYGYTF.